This passage covers 31 T cell receptor beta chains from one sample sequenced in a study of spatial heterogeneity in lung cancer. Antigens for these TCRs are unknown. TCRdb re-analysed the 5' RACE reads in MiXCR, keeping a single row per CDR3 protein. The profile covers 20,000 to 25,000 distinct CDR3 sequences, with over 4% appearing a single time and 9% to 10% taken by the ten largest. Findings and caveats of the study: Tumors with more nonsynonymous mutations had more expanded intratumoral alpha and beta TCRs.

Time point noted: sample taken at primary tumor resection. Specimen: lung tumor tissue, collected at surgery. These receptor sequences come from a male donor with early-stage non-small cell lung cancer.

The chain is built from TRBV29-1 and TRBJ2-3; TRBD2 might be the D (6 bases). Germline V gene sequence: CDR1 SQVTM, CDR2 ANQGSEA. The V gene lost 8 bases and the J gene lost 2 bases, with 17 bases spanning the gap. The CDR3 is made up of 14 amino acids. This CDR3 reads CSLRAGTTTDTQYF. The CDR3 bases are TGCAGCCTGAGGGCGGGGACGACCACAGATACGCAGTATTTT.

Many counts were recorded for this clonotype. The J gene is TRBJ2-1, the V gene TRBV14; D may correspond to TRBD1 or TRBD2 (5 bases each). CDR3 size: 15 residues. Trimming removed 4 bases at V and 7 bases at J, with 17 bases between. The germline V gene has CDR1 SGHDN and CDR2 FVKESK. The DNA for the CDR3 is TGTGCCAGCAGCCCCCCCGGGACGGCACGGAATGAGCAGTTCTTC. Translation gives CASSPPGTARNEQFF.

This clonotype was counted at least ten times. This rearrangement joins TRBV6-1 to TRBJ2-7, with unresolved D. The CDR3 consists of 14 residues. Germline V gives CDR1 MNHNS, CDR2 SASEGT. The ends were cut back, 4 bases at V and 2 bases at J, with 12 bases in the middle. CDR3 residues: CASSGVGPPYEQYF. The CDR3 nucleotides are TGTGCCAGCAGTGGAGTCGGGCCTCCCTACGAGCAGTACTTC.

The table lists this clonotype with many counts. V gene TRBV2 combines with J gene TRBJ2-3, with D hard to call. The CDR3 runs 13 residues. V was cut by 9 bases and J by 1 base, with 11 bases left in between. Germline CDR1 and CDR2: SNHLY and FYNNEI. The CDR3 sequence is CASCFQGTDTQYF. In DNA, the CDR3 is TGTGCCAGTTGCTTTCAGGGCACAGATACGCAGTATTTT.

J is TRBJ2-2 and V is TRBV28, with 8 bases matching TRBD2. The germline V gene encodes CDR1 MDHEN and CDR2 SYDVKM. The CDR3 is 16 residues long. The V gene end was trimmed by 3 bases and the J gene end by 3 bases; junction bases not matched to a gene: 6. The CDR3 sequence: CASSLNPSGYTGELFF. CDR3 nucleotide sequence: TGTGCCAGCAGTTTGAATCCTAGCGGGTACACCGGGGAGCTGTTTTTT.

This clonotype was recorded once. The rearrangement uses TRBV10-3 and TRBJ2-1; the match to TRBD1 covers 9 bases. Looked up from germline, CDR1 is ENHRY and CDR2 is SYGVKD. Trimming cost V 6 bases and J 4 bases; bases outside gene matches: 7. This CDR3 has 15 residues. The CDR3 protein is CAIRPQGAGYNEQFF. The DNA for the CDR3 is TGTGCCATCAGACCACAGGGGGCTGGATACAATGAGCAGTTCTTC.

There are many counts of this clonotype. The chain links TRBV7-2 to TRBJ2-3; TRBD2 matches 10 bases. The CDR3 extends over 16 amino acids. Germline V gene lookup returns CDR1 SGHTA and CDR2 FQGNSA. Losses at the gene ends were 8 bases for V and 1 base for J; bases not matched to a gene: 9. CDR3 nucleotide sequence: TGTGCCAGCCGCCGGTCGCTAGCGGGAGGCACAGATACGCAGTATTTT. Amino acid sequence: CASRRSLAGGTDTQYF.

This clonotype was observed many times. This sequence joins TRBV7-6 and TRBJ2-1; tentatively, D is TRBD2 (7 bases). The CDR3 runs to 16 residues. CDR1 is SGHVS and CDR2 is FNYEAQ in the germline V gene. V was trimmed by 1 base and J by 7 bases, leaving 17 bases between them. The CDR3 is CASSLVHGGQGNEQFF. CDR3 bases: TGTGCCAGCAGCTTAGTTCACGGGGGGCAAGGGAATGAGCAGTTCTTC.

This clonotype was detected ten times or more. The chain employs TRBV7-9 and TRBJ2-3; D may be TRBD1 or TRBD2 (5 bases each). This CDR3 contains 15 residues. From germline, CDR1 is SEHNR and CDR2 FQNEAQ (reference sequence). The V end lost 2 bases, the J end lost 0 bases, and 9 bases lay between the germline ends. CDR3 region: CASSLPGPSTDTQYF. DNA for the CDR3: TGTGCCAGCAGCTTACCGGGGCCTAGCACAGATACGCAGTATTTT.

This clonotype appeared many times. J is TRBJ2-7 and V is TRBV28; D may be TRBD2 (5 bases). This CDR3 spans 11 amino acids. Per germline, CDR1 MDHEN and CDR2 SYDVKM. V was shortened by 6 bases and J by 4 bases, with 7 bases between the two germline ends. CDR3 in amino acids: CASSTSYEQYF. The CDR3 region has the DNA TGTGCCAGCAGCACTAGTTACGAGCAGTACTTC.

V is TRBV28 and J is TRBJ2-4; D is unclear. The CDR3 is 14 residues long. The V gene lost 4 bases and the J gene lost 8 bases, with 15 bases spanning the gap. Germline CDR1 is MDHEN and CDR2 is SYDVKM. The CDR3 DNA follows: TGTGCCAGCAGTTCCTACACTTTCCGGGACATTCAGTACTTC. Translating it yields CASSSYTFRDIQYF.

This clonotype is medium-sized by share. The V call is TRBV7-8, the J call TRBJ2-5; 8 nucleotides match TRBD2. The germline CDR1 and CDR2 sequences are SGHVS and FQNEAQ. CDR3 length: 17 amino acids. With V trimmed by 0 bases and J by 1 base, 7 bases remained unmatched. The CDR3 bases are TGTGCCAGCAGCTTAGCCGGGCTAGCGGGCTCCCAAGAGACCCAGTACTTC. Translated: CASSLAGLAGSQETQYF.

This clonotype was seen ten or more times. This chain uses TRBV5-1 with TRBJ2-2; no definite D call. V shed 5 bases and J shed 4 bases, with 12 bases lying between them. Germline CDR1 reads SGHRS; CDR2 reads YFSETQ. The CDR3 has 14 amino acids. The CDR3 DNA reads as TGCGCCAGCAGTCACCTTTCAGGCACCGGGGAGCTGTTTTTT. This encodes CASSHLSGTGELFF.

Ten or more counts support this clonotype. The J gene is TRBJ1-5, the V gene TRBV20-1; 11 bases agree with TRBD1. The CDR3 spans 19 residues. Unmatched junction bases numbered 15, after V lost 3 bases and J lost 2 bases. Germline V gene lookup returns CDR1 DFQATT and CDR2 SNEGSKA (reference sequence). The CDR3 here is CSASPIRTGGKVGNQPQHF. The CDR3 DNA follows: TGCAGTGCTAGTCCCATCCGGACAGGGGGCAAAGTAGGCAATCAGCCCCAGCATTTT.

In its sample, this clonotype ranks as large. The chain is built from TRBV28 and TRBJ2-1, with 8 bases aligning to TRBD2. Germline CDR1 reads MDHEN; CDR2 reads SYDVKM. The V and J ends lost 7 bases and 5 bases, in that order; junction bases with no gene match: 10. This CDR3 has 15 amino acids. As DNA, the CDR3 is TGTGCCAGCACCGAAGCGGGAGCCAAGGACAATGAGCAGTTCTTC. It encodes CASTEAGAKDNEQFF.

This clonotype was picked up many times. This chain uses TRBV2 with TRBJ1-1; TRBD1 aligns across 7 bases. The CDR3 has 15 residues. Germline V gene lookup returns CDR1 SNHLY and CDR2 FYNNEI. Germline trimming cut 6 bases from V and 1 base from J; bases unmatched to any gene: 8. The CDR3, as DNA: TGTGCCAGCAGGGAGAATTACAGGGGGAACACTGAAGCTTTCTTT. It is translated as CASRENYRGNTEAFF.

The gene calls are TRBV5-1 and TRBJ2-5; 12 bases fit TRBD2. V shed 0 bases, J shed 1 base, and the junction held 10 bases outside the gene matches. The CDR3 is made up of 19 amino acids. CDR1 is SGHRS and CDR2 is YFSETQ in the germline V gene. DNA for the CDR3: TGCGCCAGCAGCTTGGGCGGGACACTAGCGGGGGGATCCCAAGAGACCCAGTACTTC. It codes for CASSLGGTLAGGSQETQYF.

This clonotype was counted many times. The chain recombines TRBV6-5 with TRBJ2-1, with TRBD2 matching over 12 bases. Per germline, CDR1 MNHEY and CDR2 SVGAGI. After removal of 6 bases from V and 6 bases from J, the junction contained 6 bases not matched to a gene. CDR3 length equals 15 residues. The CDR3 sequence is CASRDRLAGVNEQFF. Written as DNA, the CDR3 is TGTGCCAGCAGAGATCGACTAGCGGGGGTCAATGAGCAGTTCTTC.

This clonotype showed up many times. V and J are TRBV24-1 and TRBJ1-3; tentative D call: TRBD1 (6 bases). V lost 7 bases to trimming and J lost 2 bases, with 14 bases between them. CDR1 is KGHDR and CDR2 is SFDVKD in the germline V gene. This CDR3 comprises 15 residues. CDR3: CATSPGTHPGNTIYF. The CDR3 nucleotides read TGTGCCACCAGCCCCGGGACACACCCTGGAAACACCATATATTTT.

This clonotype appeared many times. The chain couples TRBV5-6 to TRBJ2-7, with a weak D call TRBD1 (6 bases). V lost 4 bases and J 0 bases, leaving 11 bases between the germline ends. This CDR3 has 14 amino acids. The germline gives CDR1 SGHDT, CDR2 YYEEEE. The CDR3 loop is CASSRTGYSYEQYF. As DNA, the CDR3 is TGTGCCAGCAGCCGTACAGGGTACTCCTACGAGCAGTACTTC. Based on the CDR3 plus reference TRBV5-6 and TRBJ2-7, the full variable domain is DAGVTQSPTHLIKTRGQQVTLRCSPKSGHDTVSWYQQALGQGPQFIFQYYEEEERQRGNFPDRFSGHQFPNYSSELNVNALLLGDSALYLCASSRTGYSYEQYFGPGTRLTVT.

The table lists this clonotype with a few counts. This rearrangement joins TRBV7-9 to TRBJ1-6; the D is unclear. Germline V lookup: CDR1 SEHNR, CDR2 FQNEAQ (reference sequence). The V end was cut by 1 base, the J end by 10 bases, with 14 bases between. The CDR3 runs 15 residues. The CDR3 reads CASSLEPGVGSPLHF. The CDR3 DNA follows: TGTGCCAGCAGCTTAGAGCCGGGTGTAGGATCACCCCTCCACTTT.

This clonotype was detected ten times or more. This chain links TRBV28 with TRBJ2-3, with 16 bases matching TRBD2. V was clipped by 5 bases and J by 14 bases; unmatched bases: 13. This CDR3 comprises 16 residues. Germline V gene lookup returns CDR1 MDHEN and CDR2 SYDVKM. The CDR3 region has the DNA TGTGCCAGCAGTCTCCTCGGCGGGACTAGCGGGGGGGCGTCGTATTTT. Its translation: CASSLLGGTSGGASYF.

This clonotype was seen repeatedly, ten times or more. The V gene is TRBV12-3 or TRBV12-4, the J gene TRBJ1-2; 10 bases map to TRBD1. The CDR3 is made up of 15 amino acids. After removal of 2 bases from V and 7 bases from J, the junction contained 7 bases not matched to a gene. The CDR3 DNA reads as TGTGCCAGCAGTTTAAGGGGACAGGGGACAGGTGGCTACACCTTC. This codes for CASSLRGQGTGGYTF.

This clonotype was found many times. CDR3 region: CASSSSDTQYF. In DNA, the CDR3 is TGTGCCAGCAGTTCCTCAGATACGCAGTATTTT. The chain has TRBV7-9 and TRBJ2-3; unclear D gene. CDR3 size: 11 residues. Trimming left V 6 bases short and J 4 bases short, with 5 bases between. Per the germline V gene, CDR1 is SEHNR and CDR2 is FQNEAQ (reference sequence).

This clonotype was recorded many times. The chain carries TRBV6-2 or TRBV6-3 and TRBJ2-1, with 8 bases matching TRBD2. The CDR3 covers 16 residues. Trimming removed 7 bases from V and 4 bases from J; junction bases left unmatched: 12. Germline V lookup: CDR1 MNHEY, CDR2 SVGEGT. This CDR3 reads CASTRLGVAGYNEQFF. CDR3 DNA: TGTGCCAGCACGCGCCTGGGGGTAGCGGGATACAATGAGCAGTTCTTC.

The sample holds many counts of this clonotype. V is TRBV28 and J is TRBJ1-5, with a weak D call TRBD1 (5 bases). Germline CDR1 reads MDHEN; CDR2 reads SYDVKM. The CDR3 extends over 14 amino acids. V lost 3 bases and J 5 bases, leaving 11 bases between the germline ends. The CDR3 DNA reads TGTGCCAGCAGTTTTCCCGACAGATATCAGCCCCAGCATTTT. Amino acids: CASSFPDRYQPQHF.

The J gene is TRBJ2-2, the V gene TRBV11-2; D possibly corresponds to TRBD1 (6 bases). Germline-derived CDR1 and CDR2 are SGHAT and FQNNGV. Trimming removed 3 bases at V and 3 bases at J, with 20 bases between. CDR3 length: 18 amino acids. The DNA for the CDR3 is TGTGCCAGCAGCTTTAGTCAGGACAGCCCCTCTCACACCGGGGAGCTGTTTTTT. Translated, it gives CASSFSQDSPSHTGELFF.

This clonotype has ten or more counts. The rearrangement uses TRBV7-2 and TRBJ1-2, with D perhaps matching TRBD1 (5 bases). The CDR3 has 14 residues. CDR1 is SGHTA, CDR2 FQGNSA, per germline. Trimming stripped 3 bases from V and 2 bases from J, with 10 bases between. As DNA, the CDR3 is TGTGCCAGCAGCTTTGGGGGGTCAAACTATGGCTACACCTTC. Its translation: CASSFGGSNYGYTF.

At least ten counts were recorded for this clonotype. The chain carries TRBV28 and TRBJ2-7; D is possibly TRBD1 (6 bases). There are 14 residues in the CDR3. Looked up from germline, CDR1 is MDHEN and CDR2 is SYDVKM. Trimming stripped 4 bases from V and 5 bases from J, with 15 bases between. Here the CDR3 reads CASSSGWGPHEQYF. The DNA for the CDR3 is TGTGCCAGCAGTTCTGGATGGGGGCCCCACGAGCAGTACTTC.

This clonotype has a count of ten or more. The J gene is TRBJ1-2, the V gene TRBV5-1, with D possibly being TRBD1 (5 bases). The V gene lost 4 bases and the J gene lost 0 bases, with 13 bases spanning the gap. This CDR3 is built from 15 residues. Per germline, CDR1 SGHRS and CDR2 YFSETQ. This CDR3 reads CASSVTAQSNYGYTF. The CDR3, as DNA: TGCGCCAGCAGCGTGACAGCCCAATCTAACTATGGCTACACCTTC.

This clonotype was observed many times. This chain links TRBV7-6 with TRBJ2-5, with D perhaps matching TRBD2 (6 bases). The CDR3 has 14 residues. The V end was cut by 5 bases, the J end by 4 bases, with 14 bases between. Germline V gene data show CDR1 as SGHVS and CDR2 as FNYEAQ. Written as DNA, the CDR3 is TGTGCCAGCAGCCCCGTGGGGGGAGGAGAGACCCAGTACTTC. Protein: CASSPVGGGETQYF.